This T cell receptor (beta chain) was recovered during a study of blood T cell repertoires in COVID-19. Study-wide context: There were acute and convalescent COVID-19 samples, and they came from the United States, Italy and Spain. In each case, the material was cDNA or gDNA derived from T cells, B-cell-depleted T cells, or PBMCs.

The CDR3 extends over 16 amino acids. Losses at the gene ends were 1 base for V and 7 bases for J; bases not matched to a gene: 9. From germline, CDR1 is SGHVS and CDR2 FNYEAQ. Original analysis: Nucleated cell counts were estimated from reference gene primer amplification. Generated by immunoSEQ multiplex PCR, the TCRdb table keeps only in-frame clones and is missing some. For V, J and clone size, that table is used; D and trimming come from the DNA. The sample has tens of thousands of clones, about 85% seen once; the top ten hold approximately 14%. The chain joins TRBV7-6 to TRBJ2-1; 8 bases are a match to TRBD2. Sequencing used peripheral blood. The clonotype comes from a human donor with acute or convalescent COVID-19. The donor label of this sample is uncertain. CDR3 DNA: TGTGCCAGCAGCTTAGAACCGGGGGGGCCTTATAATGAGCAGTTCTTC. Amino acid sequence: CASSLEPGGPYNEQFF.